Listed below are T cell receptor beta chains from one sample, sequenced in a study of CDR3 diversity in severe acne. One entry per CDR3 protein results from TCRdb running MiXCR on the PCR reads. The sample consists of almost 85,000 distinct CDR3 sequences, around 53% of them appearing once. What was sequenced was blood. The source of these receptors is a male donor in good health, without acne. Each CDR3 is given with its conserved first and last residue. A D gene is named only where the DNA matches it firmly. The listing skips clone size in some rows; elsewhere it reads once, few, many or a size class.

d_gene: -
j_gene: TRBJ1-3
abundance: many
v_gene: TRBV25-1
CDR3nt: TGTGCCACAGTTACTGGAAACACCATATATTTT
CDR3aa: CATVTGNTIYF

d_gene: TRBD2
j_gene: TRBJ2-7
abundance: -
v_gene: TRBV6-5
CDR3nt: TGTGCCAGCAGTTACCCGGAACAGGGACTAGCGGGGTCGTACGAGCAGTACTTC
CDR3aa: CASSYPEQGLAGSYEQYF

d_gene: -
j_gene: TRBJ2-7
abundance: -
v_gene: TRBV9
CDR3nt: TGTGCCAGCAGCGAGGGAGGAGGGCGCGAGCAGTACTTC
CDR3aa: CASSEGGGREQYF

d_gene: -
j_gene: TRBJ1-2
abundance: many
v_gene: TRBV5-5
CDR3nt: TGTGCCAGCAAGAGGGACGGTGCCTTTTATGGCTACACCTTC
CDR3aa: CASKRDGAFYGYTF

d_gene: -
j_gene: TRBJ2-7
abundance: -
v_gene: TRBV6-1
CDR3nt: TGTGCCAGCAGTGAAAGAGCGGAAATCTACGAGCAGTACTTC
CDR3aa: CASSERAEIYEQYF

d_gene: TRBD2
j_gene: TRBJ2-5
abundance: once
v_gene: TRBV7-2
CDR3nt: TGTGCCAGCAGCTTTCGACTAGCGGGGGTAGAGACCCAGTACTTC
CDR3aa: CASSFRLAGVETQYF

d_gene: TRBD1
j_gene: TRBJ2-5
abundance: -
v_gene: TRBV27
CDR3nt: TGTGCCAGCAGTTTCGCCGGGACAGTCCAAGAGACCCAGTACTTC
CDR3aa: CASSFAGTVQETQYF

d_gene: -
j_gene: TRBJ1-2
abundance: many
v_gene: TRBV5-6
CDR3nt: TGTGCCAGCAGCTTGCAAACCGGGGAGTGGGCCGGTATTGGCTACACCTTC
CDR3aa: CASSLQTGEWAGIGYTF

d_gene: -
j_gene: TRBJ1-3
abundance: few
v_gene: TRBV9
CDR3nt: TGTGCCAGCAGCGTAGACTCTGGAAACACCATATATTTT
CDR3aa: CASSVDSGNTIYF

d_gene: TRBD1
j_gene: TRBJ1-2
abundance: -
v_gene: TRBV6-1
CDR3nt: TGTGCCAGCAGGACAGGGGGAGCTAACTATGGCTACACCTTC
CDR3aa: CASRTGGANYGYTF

d_gene: -
j_gene: TRBJ1-2
abundance: -
v_gene: TRBV25-1
CDR3nt: TGTGCCAGCAGCAGGCAGGGACTGGAAATCCACACCTTC
CDR3aa: CASSRQGLEIHTF

d_gene: TRBD1
j_gene: TRBJ1-2
abundance: many
v_gene: TRBV7-8
CDR3nt: TGTGCCAGCAGCGATCAGGGGGGTCCTAACTATGGCTACACCTTC
CDR3aa: CASSDQGGPNYGYTF

d_gene: TRBD1
j_gene: TRBJ2-7
abundance: -
v_gene: TRBV6-1
CDR3nt: TGTGCCAGCATAGACCCCGGGACAGGGGGTTACGAGCAGTACTTC
CDR3aa: CASIDPGTGGYEQYF

d_gene: TRBD1
j_gene: TRBJ1-2
abundance: -
v_gene: TRBV29-1
CDR3nt: TGCAGCGTTAGGGACAGATTCTATGGCTACACCTTC
CDR3aa: CSVRDRFYGYTF

d_gene: -
j_gene: TRBJ1-1
abundance: -
v_gene: TRBV25-1
CDR3nt: TGTGCCAGCAGTTCATCGGGGGGCGGTGGTTTCTTT
CDR3aa: CASSSSGGGGFF

d_gene: TRBD1
j_gene: TRBJ2-7
abundance: -
v_gene: TRBV29-1
CDR3nt: TGCAGCGCACGGGACAGACCCCTTGGAGAGCAGTACTTC
CDR3aa: CSARDRPLGEQYF

d_gene: -
j_gene: TRBJ2-7
abundance: many
v_gene: TRBV30
CDR3nt: TGTGCCTGGAGCCCCCGGGCAGCCGAGCAGTACTTC
CDR3aa: CAWSPRAAEQYF

d_gene: TRBD1
j_gene: TRBJ2-1
abundance: -
v_gene: TRBV2
CDR3nt: TGTGCCAGCAGTGAAGGACAGGGGGCCTACAATGAGCAGTTCTTC
CDR3aa: CASSEGQGAYNEQFF

d_gene: -
j_gene: TRBJ2-3
abundance: -
v_gene: TRBV19
CDR3nt: TGTGCCAGTAGCTACAGGGGCGGGGATGGCACAGATACGCAGTATTTT
CDR3aa: CASSYRGGDGTDTQYF

d_gene: -
j_gene: TRBJ1-5
abundance: -
v_gene: TRBV19
CDR3nt: TGTGCCAGTAGTAGGGGAGCAGGTAACGAAGCCCAGCATTTT
CDR3aa: CASSRGAGNEAQHF

d_gene: -
j_gene: TRBJ1-2
abundance: -
v_gene: TRBV6-5
CDR3nt: TGTGCCAGCAGCCTGGAGGGGTACTATGGCTACACCTTC
CDR3aa: CASSLEGYYGYTF

d_gene: TRBD2
j_gene: TRBJ2-3
abundance: -
v_gene: TRBV11-2
CDR3nt: TGTGCCAGCAGCGCCCTCGGGACTAGCCTCTACAATGAGCAGTATTTT
CDR3aa: CASSALGTSLYNEQYF

d_gene: -
j_gene: TRBJ2-7
abundance: -
v_gene: TRBV28
CDR3nt: TGTGCCAGCAGTGCGGATGGACGGAGAGGCTCCTACGAGCAGTACTTC
CDR3aa: CASSADGRRGSYEQYF

d_gene: -
j_gene: TRBJ1-2
abundance: medium-sized
v_gene: TRBV10-1
CDR3nt: TGCGCCAGCAGTGGGTATCAGGGTCATGGCTACACCTTC
CDR3aa: CASSGYQGHGYTF

d_gene: TRBD2
j_gene: TRBJ2-1
abundance: many
v_gene: TRBV6-5
CDR3nt: TGTGCCAGCAGTTTAGGGACTAGCGGTTACAATGAGCAGTTCTTC
CDR3aa: CASSLGTSGYNEQFF

d_gene: -
j_gene: TRBJ1-1
abundance: -
v_gene: TRBV20-1
CDR3nt: TGCAGTGCCAGTTGGGTCCCAGGGGCTGAAGCTTTCTTT
CDR3aa: CSASWVPGAEAFF

d_gene: -
j_gene: TRBJ2-5
abundance: -
v_gene: TRBV7-3
CDR3nt: TGTGCCAGCAGCGAAGGCGGGTGGGGCGGAGAGACCCAGTACTTC
CDR3aa: CASSEGGWGGETQYF

d_gene: -
j_gene: TRBJ1-2
abundance: -
v_gene: TRBV10-3
CDR3nt: TGTGCCATCAGTGATCCCCGATTTCGACAAGCGACTGGCTACACCTTC
CDR3aa: CAISDPRFRQATGYTF

d_gene: TRBD2
j_gene: TRBJ2-2
abundance: many
v_gene: TRBV3-1
CDR3nt: TGTGCCAGCAGCCAAGAGGGGCGGGGGGGAACCGGGGAGCTGTTTTTT
CDR3aa: CASSQEGRGGTGELFF

d_gene: TRBD2
j_gene: TRBJ2-5
abundance: -
v_gene: TRBV4-2
CDR3nt: TGTGCCAGCAGCCAAGCCCTAGCGGGAGGGTCAGAGACCCAGTACTTC
CDR3aa: CASSQALAGGSETQYF

d_gene: -
j_gene: TRBJ2-1
abundance: -
v_gene: TRBV6-5
CDR3nt: TGTGCCAGCAGTGCCCGAGGACTCCAAAGCTCCTACAATGAGCAGTTCTTC
CDR3aa: CASSARGLQSSYNEQFF

d_gene: TRBD2
j_gene: TRBJ2-7
abundance: -
v_gene: TRBV7-9
CDR3nt: TGTGCCAGCAGCGCCGGGACTAGCGGTGCCCTAACCTACGAGCAGTACTTC
CDR3aa: CASSAGTSGALTYEQYF

d_gene: TRBD1
j_gene: TRBJ2-2
abundance: -
v_gene: TRBV15
CDR3nt: TGTGCCACCAGCACTGGACAGGGAGGCGGGGAGCTGTTTTTT
CDR3aa: CATSTGQGGGELFF

d_gene: -
j_gene: TRBJ2-5
abundance: -
v_gene: TRBV7-9
CDR3nt: TGTGCCAGCACCCAAGGAGAGACCCAGTACTTC
CDR3aa: CASTQGETQYF

d_gene: -
j_gene: TRBJ2-2
abundance: medium-sized
v_gene: TRBV24-1
CDR3nt: TGTGCCACCAGTGAAAGGTTGGGCGGGGAGCTGTTTTTT
CDR3aa: CATSERLGGELFF

d_gene: -
j_gene: TRBJ1-2
abundance: once
v_gene: TRBV11-3
CDR3nt: TGTGCCAGCAGCCCGTCGACGGGGGGGGCGATCGGCTACACCTTC
CDR3aa: CASSPSTGGAIGYTF

d_gene: -
j_gene: TRBJ2-5
abundance: once
v_gene: TRBV20-1
CDR3nt: TGCAGTGCTAGCCCTGGGACGGTCCAAGAGACCCAGTACTTC
CDR3aa: CSASPGTVQETQYF

d_gene: -
j_gene: TRBJ1-1
abundance: -
v_gene: TRBV15
CDR3nt: TGTGCCACCAGCAGAGAAAGCTCCGAGAGCAGGGCTTTCTTT
CDR3aa: CATSRESSESRAFF

d_gene: -
j_gene: TRBJ1-5
abundance: once
v_gene: TRBV25-1
CDR3nt: TGTGCCAGCAGTGAAGGGGGGTGGGGGGCGAGCAATCAGCCCCAGCATTTT
CDR3aa: CASSEGGWGASNQPQHF

d_gene: TRBD2
j_gene: TRBJ2-5
abundance: -
v_gene: TRBV20-1
CDR3nt: TGCAATGCTAGACGGTCTAGCGGGAGTGAAGGGGAGACCCAGTACTTC
CDR3aa: CNARRSSGSEGETQYF

d_gene: -
j_gene: TRBJ1-5
abundance: -
v_gene: TRBV9
CDR3nt: TGTGCCAGCAGCGTAGGACACCTTAGCAATCAGCCCCAGCATTTT
CDR3aa: CASSVGHLSNQPQHF

d_gene: -
j_gene: TRBJ1-1
abundance: -
v_gene: TRBV12-5
CDR3nt: TGCGCTAGTGGTTTGGGTGGCACAGTGAACACTGAAGCCTTCTTT
CDR3aa: CASGLGGTVNTEAFF

d_gene: -
j_gene: TRBJ1-6
abundance: -
v_gene: TRBV2
CDR3nt: TGTGCCAGCAGCCGGGACCTTGGTCAGGTCCACTTT
CDR3aa: CASSRDLGQVHF

d_gene: TRBD2
j_gene: TRBJ2-7
abundance: -
v_gene: TRBV15
CDR3nt: TGTGCCACCAGCAGAGATCTGCCTAGCGGATCTAGGACCTCCTACGAGCAGTACTTC
CDR3aa: CATSRDLPSGSRTSYEQYF

d_gene: -
j_gene: TRBJ2-1
abundance: many
v_gene: TRBV7-6
CDR3nt: TGTGCCAGCAGCTTAGAGCACGGCACCTACAATGAGCAGTTCTTC
CDR3aa: CASSLEHGTYNEQFF

d_gene: -
j_gene: TRBJ2-1
abundance: -
v_gene: TRBV5-1
CDR3nt: -
CDR3aa: CASSYGTSNEQFFGPGTSNEQFF

d_gene: -
j_gene: TRBJ2-7
abundance: few
v_gene: TRBV11-2
CDR3nt: TGTGCCAGCAGCCTACTAGACTGGGAGCAGTACTTC
CDR3aa: CASSLLDWEQYF

d_gene: -
j_gene: TRBJ1-2
abundance: -
v_gene: TRBV29-1
CDR3nt: TGCAGCGTTGGAGTTGGGGGGTCCCCTCGCTATGGCTACACCTTC
CDR3aa: CSVGVGGSPRYGYTF

d_gene: -
j_gene: TRBJ1-6
abundance: -
v_gene: TRBV10-3
CDR3nt: TGTGCCATCAGTGCGAGTCAGGGAGGGGGATATAATTCACCCCTCCACTTT
CDR3aa: CAISASQGGGYNSPLHF

d_gene: TRBD1
j_gene: TRBJ2-2
abundance: -
v_gene: TRBV5-1
CDR3nt: TGCGCCAGCAGCGAACCGACAGGGGGTTTCACCGGGGAGCTGTTTTTT
CDR3aa: CASSEPTGGFTGELFF